These 18 T cell receptor beta chains were all obtained from the same sample, sequenced in a study of neurological immune-mediated disorders. Time point in this sample: longitudinal time-point 2. One entry per CDR3 protein, called by TCRdb with MiXCR from the 5' RACE reads. Among about 80,000 distinct CDR3 sequences, around 6% were seen once, and the ten largest hold over 7%. The source material was PBMCs. The receptors derive from a woman aged 60-70 years with multiple sclerosis.

Ten or more counts support this clonotype. V gene TRBV9 combines with J gene TRBJ2-1; a possible D gene is TRBD1 (6 bases). Germline-derived CDR1 and CDR2 are SGDLS and YYNGEE. The ends were cut back, 0 bases at V and 5 bases at J, with 6 bases in the middle. There are 13 residues in the CDR3. CDR3 coding DNA: TGTGCCAGCAGCGTAGGGACAGACAATGAGCAGTTCTTC. Translated: CASSVGTDNEQFF. Supplemented by reference TRBV9 and TRBJ2-1, the full variable domain reads DSGVTQTPKHLITATGQRVTLRCSPRSGDLSVYWYQQSLDQGLQFLIQYYNGEERAKGNILERFSAQQFPDLHSELNLSSLELGDSALYFCASSVGTDNEQFFGPGTRLTVL.

This clonotype was seen only a few times. A read error may account for a junction end that differs from germline. V is TRBV5-1 and J is TRBJ1-1; 8 nucleotides match TRBD1. The CDR3 runs 13 residues. CDR1 is SGHRS and CDR2 is YFSETQ in the germline V gene. DNA for the CDR3: TGCGCCAACAGCGAACAGGGGGTCGGTGAAGCTTTCTTT. Translated: CANSEQGVGEAFF.

This clonotype was detected many times. The V and J genes are TRBV7-8 and TRBJ1-5; D gene uncertain. With 1 base removed from V and 4 bases from J, the gap between germline ends came to 8 bases. From germline, CDR1 is SGHVS and CDR2 FQNEAQ. There are 14 residues in the CDR3. The CDR3 protein is CASSLDQVNQPQHF. The CDR3 DNA follows: TGTGCCAGCAGCTTAGATCAAGTTAATCAGCCCCAGCATTTT.

This clonotype was picked up many times. The rearrangement links TRBV29-1 to TRBJ2-7, with D perhaps matching TRBD1 or TRBD2 (7 bases each). Germline CDR1 SQVTM, CDR2 ANQGSEA. V lost 0 bases, J lost 3 bases, and 18 bases lay in between. This CDR3 is 16 amino acids long. CDR3 protein: CSVEEPRGGPNYEQYF. The CDR3 DNA sequence: TGCAGCGTTGAAGAACCCAGGGGGGGGCCCAACTACGAGCAGTACTTC.

This clonotype was detected many times. This chain uses TRBV5-1 with TRBJ2-3, with D hard to call. The CDR3 totals 14 residues. V was trimmed by 3 bases and J by 0 bases, leaving 8 bases between them. Germline CDR1 and CDR2: SGHRS and YFSETQ. The CDR3 spells CASSSGPSTDTQYF. In DNA form, the CDR3 reads TGCGCCAGCAGCTCCGGACCGAGCACAGATACGCAGTATTTT.

The count of this clonotype is one. It may be a read error: a sequence one base away is much more abundant. The CDR3 loop reads CASSLEGQVYGYTF. As DNA, the CDR3 is TGTGCCAGCAGCTTAGAGGGACAGGTCTATGGCTACACCTTC. V gene TRBV7-8 combines with J gene TRBJ1-2; 8 bases agree with TRBD1. The V and J ends lost 1 base and 4 bases, in that order; junction bases with no gene match: 2. Germline V gene data show CDR1 as SGHVS and CDR2 as FQNEAQ. The CDR3 spans 14 residues.

The chain is built from TRBV3-1 and TRBJ2-7; 8 nucleotides align to TRBD1. Per the germline V gene, CDR1 is LGHDT and CDR2 is YNNKEL (reference sequence). V shed 4 bases and J 4 bases; nucleotides not matched to a gene: 9. CDR3 size: 15 residues. The CDR3 DNA follows: TGTGCCAGCAGCCCAAGGACAGGGTTTGGGTACGAGCAGTACTTC. The encoded protein is CASSPRTGFGYEQYF.

This clonotype came up once. The junction shows a germline mismatch at one end, possibly a read error. The gene calls are TRBV5-1 and TRBJ2-5; D remains ambiguous. Germline V gives CDR1 SGHRS, CDR2 YFSETQ. The CDR3 covers 13 residues. CDR3 DNA: TGCTCCAGCAGCCCTATATTAGCTGAGACCCAGTACTTC. Its protein is CSSSPILAETQYF. The full variable domain, its missing parts supplied by reference TRBV5-1 and TRBJ2-5, is KAGVTQTPRYLIKTRGQQVTLSCSPISGHRSVSWYQQTPGQGLQFLFEYFSETQRNKGNFPGRFSGRQFSNSRSEMNVSTLELGDSALYLCSSSPILAETQYFGPGTRLLVL.

This clonotype showed up just a few times. The chain combines TRBV19 with TRBJ2-1, with TRBD2 as a possible D gene (6 bases). The V end was cut by 6 bases, the J end by 8 bases, with 14 bases between. The CDR3 is 13 amino acids. CDR1 and CDR2 (germline): LNHDA, SQIVND (reference sequence). The CDR3 DNA reads TGTGCCAGTAGACCTACCGGGACTCATGAGCAGTTCTTC. Its protein product is CASRPTGTHEQFF.

This clonotype was seen repeatedly, ten times or more. The chain is built from TRBV20-1 and TRBJ1-2, with a possible D match to TRBD1 (6 bases). With 5 bases removed from V and 6 bases from J, the gap between germline ends came to 10 bases. Germline loops: CDR1 DFQATT, CDR2 SNEGSKA (reference sequence). The CDR3 totals 11 residues. As DNA, the CDR3 is TGCAGTGCTTCAGGGGCAAATGGCTACACCTTC. Amino acid sequence: CSASGANGYTF.

This clonotype was counted at least ten times. The chain employs TRBV5-1 and TRBJ2-3; 9 nucleotides match TRBD1. In germline, CDR1 is SGHRS, CDR2 YFSETQ. CDR3 length: 15 residues. V shed 4 bases and J 5 bases; nucleotides not matched to a gene: 8. Here the CDR3 reads CASSAEGQGGDTQYF. CDR3 DNA: TGCGCCAGCAGCGCGGAGGGACAGGGAGGAGATACGCAGTATTTT.

At least ten counts were recorded for this clonotype. The chain carries TRBV7-9 and TRBJ2-5, with D possibly matching TRBD1 (7 bases). The V gene's germline CDR1 is SEHNR and CDR2 FQNEAQ (reference sequence). Trimming pared 7 bases from V and 5 bases from J, leaving 17 bases between. CDR3 length: 14 amino acids. CDR3 DNA sequence: TGTGCCAGCAATCCCGGAGGGGGCAGGGAGACCCAGTACTTC. Translated: CASNPGGGRETQYF.

This clonotype has at least ten counts. The V and J genes are TRBV28 and TRBJ1-1, with D possibly TRBD1 on 5 matching bases. V dropped 3 bases and J dropped 4 bases, with 21 bases sitting between them. This CDR3 contains 17 residues. The V gene's germline CDR1 is MDHEN and CDR2 SYDVKM. The CDR3 reads CASSLIGLRVGGTEAFF. The CDR3 nucleotides are TGTGCCAGCAGTTTGATTGGGTTAAGGGTCGGGGGCACTGAAGCTTTCTTT.

This clonotype was counted many times. The chain is built from TRBV5-1 and TRBJ2-7; no reliable D call. Trimming removed 0 bases at V and 0 bases at J, with 7 bases between. Germline CDR1 SGHRS, CDR2 YFSETQ. This CDR3 has 14 amino acids. The CDR3 reads CASSLGVVSYEQYF. The CDR3 region has the DNA TGCGCCAGCAGCTTGGGGGTTGTCTCCTACGAGCAGTACTTC.

By share of the sample, this clonotype is large (0.1 to 1%). This chain joins TRBV29-1 and TRBJ1-2; maybe TRBD1 (5 bases). CDR3 length: 13 residues. V lost 3 bases and J 1 base, leaving 9 bases between the germline ends. Germline CDR1 and CDR2: SQVTM and ANQGSEA. CDR3 region: CSVDREGNYGYTF. CDR3 in DNA: TGCAGCGTTGACAGGGAAGGTAACTATGGCTACACCTTC.

There are many counts of this clonotype. This chain joins TRBV6-5 and TRBJ2-3; 11 positions agree with TRBD2. After removal of 6 bases from V and 0 bases from J, the junction contained 14 bases not matched to a gene. This CDR3 contains 19 residues. Germline CDR1 and CDR2: MNHEY and SVGAGI. The CDR3 sequence is CASRQRGASGGTSTDTQYF. The CDR3 DNA reads as TGTGCCAGCAGACAAAGGGGGGCTAGCGGGGGGACGAGCACAGATACGCAGTATTTT.

This clonotype was recorded many times. The chain carries TRBV29-1 and TRBJ2-5, with D perhaps TRBD1 (5 bases). The CDR3 consists of 13 residues. In germline, CDR1 is SQVTM, CDR2 ANQGSEA. V lost 3 bases to trimming and J lost 3 bases, with 11 bases between them. The CDR3 loop reads CSVEAGLEETQYF. The CDR3 DNA is TGCAGCGTTGAGGCAGGGTTAGAAGAGACCCAGTACTTC.

This clonotype has at least ten counts. The rearrangement joins TRBV6-9 to TRBJ1-3; D is perhaps TRBD1 (6 bases). Germline loops: CDR1 MNHGY, CDR2 SVAAGI. The CDR3 has 12 amino acids. V lost 5 bases, J lost 4 bases, and 6 bases lay in between. Written as DNA, the CDR3 is TGTGCCAGCAGTACAGGGGGAAACACCATATATTTT. It encodes CASSTGGNTIYF.